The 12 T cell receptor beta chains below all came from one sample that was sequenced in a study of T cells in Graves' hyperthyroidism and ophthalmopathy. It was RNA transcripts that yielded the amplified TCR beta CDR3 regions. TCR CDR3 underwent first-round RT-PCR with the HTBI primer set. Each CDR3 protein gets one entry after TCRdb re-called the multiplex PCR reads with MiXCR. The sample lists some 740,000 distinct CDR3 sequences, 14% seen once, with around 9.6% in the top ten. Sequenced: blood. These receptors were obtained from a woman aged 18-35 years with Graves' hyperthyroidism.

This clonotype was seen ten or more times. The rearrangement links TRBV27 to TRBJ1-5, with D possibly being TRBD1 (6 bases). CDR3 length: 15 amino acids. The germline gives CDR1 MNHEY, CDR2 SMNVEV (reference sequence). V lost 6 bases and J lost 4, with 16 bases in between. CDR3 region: CASSPTGTLNQPQHF. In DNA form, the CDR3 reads TGTGCCAGCAGCCCGACCGGGACACTTAATCAGCCCCAGCATTTT.

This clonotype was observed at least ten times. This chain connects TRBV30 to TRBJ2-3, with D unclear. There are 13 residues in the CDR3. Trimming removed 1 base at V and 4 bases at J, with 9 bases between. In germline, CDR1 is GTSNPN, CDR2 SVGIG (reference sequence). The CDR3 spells CAWSEKGADTQYF. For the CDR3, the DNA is TGTGCCTGGAGTGAGAAGGGCGCAGATACGCAGTATTTT. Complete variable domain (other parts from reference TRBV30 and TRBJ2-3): SQTIHQWPATLVQPVGSPLSLECTVEGTSNPNLYWYRQAAGRGLQLLFYSVGIGQISSEVPQNLSASRPQDRQFILSSKKLLLSDSGFYLCAWSEKGADTQYFGPGTRLTVL.

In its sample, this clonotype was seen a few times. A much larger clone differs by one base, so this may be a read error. The DNA of the CDR3 is TGTGCCAGCAGATCCTCGCGGGGTCAGCCCCAGCATTTT. As protein: CASRSSRGQPQHF. The genes are TRBV28 and TRBJ1-5; D is ambiguous. There are 13 residues in the CDR3. Germline-derived CDR1 and CDR2 are MDHEN and SYDVKM. V was trimmed by 6 bases and J by 6 bases, leaving 12 bases between them.

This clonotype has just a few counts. The CDR3 loop reads CASSEEGIQPQHF. The CDR3 coding sequence is TGTGCCAGCAGTGAGGAAGGTATTCAGCCCCAGCATTTT. The chain has TRBV2 and TRBJ1-5; no clear D. The length of the CDR3 is 13 residues. Germline loops: CDR1 SNHLY, CDR2 FYNNEI. The ends were cut back, 3 bases at V and 6 bases at J, with 9 bases in the middle.

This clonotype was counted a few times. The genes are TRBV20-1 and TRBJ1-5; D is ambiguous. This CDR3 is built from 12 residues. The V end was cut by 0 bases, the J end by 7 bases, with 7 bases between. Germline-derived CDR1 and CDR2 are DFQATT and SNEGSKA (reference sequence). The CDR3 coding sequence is TGCAGTGCTAGAGATTTTAACCAGCCCCAGCATTTT. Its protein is CSARDFNQPQHF.

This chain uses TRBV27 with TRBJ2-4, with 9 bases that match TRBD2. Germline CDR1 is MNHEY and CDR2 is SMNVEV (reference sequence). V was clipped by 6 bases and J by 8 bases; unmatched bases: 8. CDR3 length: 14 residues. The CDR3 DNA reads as TGTGCCAGCAGGCGTAGCGGGAGTGGGGACATTCAGTACTTC. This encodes CASRRSGSGDIQYF.

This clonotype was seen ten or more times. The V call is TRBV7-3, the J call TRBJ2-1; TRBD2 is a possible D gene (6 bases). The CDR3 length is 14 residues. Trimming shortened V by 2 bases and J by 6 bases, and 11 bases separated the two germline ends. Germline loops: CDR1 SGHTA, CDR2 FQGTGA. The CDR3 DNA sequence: TGTGCCAGCAGCTTAGTTACTAGCAGCAATGAGCAGTTCTTC. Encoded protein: CASSLVTSSNEQFF.

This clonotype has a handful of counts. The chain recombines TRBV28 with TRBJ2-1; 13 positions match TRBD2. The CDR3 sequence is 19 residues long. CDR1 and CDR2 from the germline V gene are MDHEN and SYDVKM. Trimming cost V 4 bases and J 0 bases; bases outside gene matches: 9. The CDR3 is CASSSGGLAGLSSYNEQFF. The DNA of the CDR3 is TGTGCCAGCAGTTCGGGGGGACTAGCGGGGCTAAGCTCCTACAATGAGCAGTTCTTC.

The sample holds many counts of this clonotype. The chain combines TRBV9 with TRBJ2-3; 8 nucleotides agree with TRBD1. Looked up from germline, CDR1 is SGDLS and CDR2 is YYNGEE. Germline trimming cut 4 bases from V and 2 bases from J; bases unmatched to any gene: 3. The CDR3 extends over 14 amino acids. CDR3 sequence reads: CASSWTGSTDTQYF. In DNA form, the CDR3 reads TGTGCCAGCAGCTGGACAGGGTCCACAGATACGCAGTATTTT.

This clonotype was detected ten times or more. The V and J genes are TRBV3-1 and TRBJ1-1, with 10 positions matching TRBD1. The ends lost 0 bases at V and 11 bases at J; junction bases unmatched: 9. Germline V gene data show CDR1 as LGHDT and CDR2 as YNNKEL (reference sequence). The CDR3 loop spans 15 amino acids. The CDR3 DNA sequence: TGTGCCAGCAGCCAAGACACGACAGGGGGCGGTTGGGCTTTCTTT. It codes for CASSQDTTGGGWAFF. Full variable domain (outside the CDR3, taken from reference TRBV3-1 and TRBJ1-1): DTAVSQTPKYLVTQMGNDKSIKCEQNLGHDTMYWYKQDSKKFLKIMFSYNNKELIINETVPNRFSPKSPDKAHLNLHINSLELGDSAVYFCASSQDTTGGGWAFFGQGTRLTVV.

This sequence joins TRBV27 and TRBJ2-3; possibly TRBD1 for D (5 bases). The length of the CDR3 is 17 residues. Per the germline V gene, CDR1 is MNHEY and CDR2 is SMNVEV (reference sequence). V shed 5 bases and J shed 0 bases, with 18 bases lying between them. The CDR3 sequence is CASSPLGAVPSTDTQYF. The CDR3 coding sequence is TGTGCCAGCAGTCCCCTAGGGGCAGTACCGAGCACAGATACGCAGTATTTT.

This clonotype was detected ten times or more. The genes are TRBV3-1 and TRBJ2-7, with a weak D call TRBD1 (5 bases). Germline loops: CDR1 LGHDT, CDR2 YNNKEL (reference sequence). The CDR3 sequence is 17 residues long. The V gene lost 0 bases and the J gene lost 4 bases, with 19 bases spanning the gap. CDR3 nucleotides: TGTGCCAGCAGCCAAGATGACGGATCCTGGGGCCTATACGAGCAGTACTTC. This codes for CASSQDDGSWGLYEQYF.